This T cell receptor beta chain was observed in a study of shared clonotypes between healthy human individuals. Across the study: A donor's plate count was three for CD4 naive and three for CD4 memory; CD8 naive had two and CD8 memory one.

The CDR3 runs 11 residues. Germline lookup yields CDR1 GTSNPN and CDR2 SVGIG (reference sequence). V was trimmed by 5 bases and J by 8 bases, leaving 9 bases between them. Overall study findings and caveats: Relative to clonotypes present in all four donors, those not shared had lower generation probabilities. The study's rarefaction showed incomplete sorted-subset sequencing despite large depth.

Assay runs were performed at deep level. Profiling relied on immunoSEQ multiplex PCR, and the TCRdb table lists in-frame clones only, not all of them. This table has some 1,900,000 clones, about 95% appearing once. The naive CD8 subset, CD45RO-negative cells positively selected for CCR7, excluded terminally differentiated effector memory CD45RA+ cells. On this clone itself: Its antigen remains unidentified.

Sequencing input: naive CD8+ T cells sorted from blood. The sequence was collected from a man aged 18 to 30 in good health. The chain combines TRBV30 with TRBJ2-2, with D hard to call. The CDR3 DNA sequence: TGTGCCTGGGAAAGACGGGGGGAGCTGTTTTTT. This codes for CAWERRGELFF.